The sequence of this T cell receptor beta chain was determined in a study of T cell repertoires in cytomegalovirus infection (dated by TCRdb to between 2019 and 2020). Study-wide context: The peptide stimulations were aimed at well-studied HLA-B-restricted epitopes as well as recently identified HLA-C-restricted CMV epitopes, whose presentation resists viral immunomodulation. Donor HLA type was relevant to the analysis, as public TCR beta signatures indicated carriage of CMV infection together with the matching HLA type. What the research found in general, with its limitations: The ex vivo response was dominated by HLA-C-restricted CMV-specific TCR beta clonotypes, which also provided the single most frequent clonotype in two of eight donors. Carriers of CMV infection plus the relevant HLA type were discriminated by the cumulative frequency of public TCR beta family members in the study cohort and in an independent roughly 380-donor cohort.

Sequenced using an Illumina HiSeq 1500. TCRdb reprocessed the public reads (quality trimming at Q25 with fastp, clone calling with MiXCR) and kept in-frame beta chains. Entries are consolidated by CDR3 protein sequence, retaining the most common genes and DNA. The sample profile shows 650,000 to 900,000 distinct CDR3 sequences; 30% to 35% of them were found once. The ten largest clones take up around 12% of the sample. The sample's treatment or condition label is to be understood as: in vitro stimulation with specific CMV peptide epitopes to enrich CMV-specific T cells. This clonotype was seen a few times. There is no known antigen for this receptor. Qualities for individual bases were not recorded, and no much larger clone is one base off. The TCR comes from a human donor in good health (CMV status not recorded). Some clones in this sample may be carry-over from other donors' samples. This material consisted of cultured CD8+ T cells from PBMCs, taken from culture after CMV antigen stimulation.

DNA sequence: TGTGCCAGCAGCCAGACAGGAACTAGCACAGATACGCAGTATTTT. Its product reads: CASSQTGTSTDTQYF. The chain employs TRBV7-6 and TRBJ2-3, and TRBD1 may be the D gene, going by 6 matching bases. The germline V gene yields SGHVS for CDR1 and FNYEAQ for CDR2. The CDR3 sequence holds 15 residues, the cysteine and phenylalanine included. The DNA shown is the 45-base CDR3, in frame from base 1. Trimming takes 5 bases from V and 0 bases from J, and the germline ends sit 12 bases apart.